This TCR beta chain stems from a study of cytomegalovirus exposure and HLA in healthy donors. Turning to the study itself: Genotyping of under 500 donors showed that approximately 83% belonged to the Caucasian-associated ancestry cluster. General study results and limits: One variant, a missense change in DCLRE1C, was linked in a later analysis to TCR beta V- and J-gene trimming.

Notes on this clone: No antigen is known for it.

The study ran its PCR with 60 Vbeta and 13 Jbeta primers. Data came from immunoSEQ multiplex PCR; TCRdb stores just in-frame clones and leaves some out. The table includes approximately 82,000 clones, around a tenth detected once. V shed 3 bases and J shed 5 bases, with 8 bases lying between them. The CDR3 length is 13 residues. The germline gives CDR1 SGHTS, CDR2 YDEGEE. The clonotype was recovered from a man between 60 and 75 years old in good health and CMV-seropositive. Sequenced input: PBMCs. The chain links TRBV5-8 to TRBJ1-4, with a tentative D call TRBD1 (5 bases). The CDR3 DNA reads as TGTGCCAGCAGCTGGGGCCGGAATGAAAAACTGTTTTTT. Amino acid sequence: CASSWGRNEKLFF. The full variable domain, completed using reference TRBV5-8 and TRBJ1-4, is EAGVTQSPTHLIKTRGQQATLRCSPISGHTSVYWYQQALGLGLQFLLWYDEGEERNRGNFPPRFSGRQFPNYSSELNVNALELEDSALYLCASSWGRNEKLFFGSGTQLSVL.